Listed below are T cell receptor beta chains from one sample, sequenced in a study of CD8 T cells in Susac syndrome. TCRdb analysed the immunoSEQ multiplex PCR reads with MiXCR anew, one entry per CDR3 protein. The sample lists 65,000 to 90,000 distinct CDR3 sequences, approximately 94% seen once, with approximately 0.38% in the top ten. Sequenced input: CD8+ T cells from PBMCs. The receptors come from a human donor with multiple sclerosis. Each CDR3 is given with its conserved first and last residue. The D gene is left open where the match is weak. Rows give clone size only sometimes, using once, few, many, or a class for an expanded clone.

abundance	j_gene	v_gene	d_gene	CDR3nt	CDR3aa
.	TRBJ1-1	TRBV7-9	.	TGTGCCAGCAGCTTACTTCGGGAAACTGAAGCTTTCTTT	CASSLLRETEAFF
.	TRBJ1-6	TRBV11-2	.	TGTGCCAGCAGTCCGGGGGTTAATTCACCCCTCCACTTT	CASSPGVNSPLHF
.	TRBJ1-2	TRBV24-1	TRBD1	TGTGCCACCAGTAGTCCCGGGACAGTGCTGGTCCATGGCTACACCTTC	CATSSPGTVLVHGYTF
.	TRBJ1-1	TRBV29-1	.	TGCAGCGGAGACAGCATGAACACTGAAGCTTTCTTT	CSGDSMNTEAFF
.	TRBJ2-7	TRBV2	TRBD1	TGTGCACAGACCGGGACAGGGACCTACGAGCAGTACTTC	CAQTGTGTYEQYF
.	TRBJ2-6	TRBV20-1	TRBD2	TGCAGTGCTATGCTTCGGGGGGATGGGGCCAACGTCCTGACTTTC	CSAMLRGDGANVLTF
.	TRBJ1-1	TRBV3-1	.	TGTGCCAGCAGCCAATATAAGATCGGAACCGGGACGGCTTATGAAGCTTTCTTT	CASSQYKIGTGTAYEAFF
.	TRBJ2-1	TRBV13	.	TGTGCGGCGGGGCACAACTCCTACAATGAGCAGTTCTTC	CAAGHNSYNEQFF
.	TRBJ1-1	TRBV19	.	TGTGCTACTGGGTTGGGGCTGAACACTGAAGCTTTCTTT	CATGLGLNTEAFF
.	TRBJ1-6	TRBV7-9	.	TGTGCCAGCAGCTTAGTGGAAACAGGGTCGGGTTCACCCCTCCACTTT	CASSLVETGSGSPLHF
.	TRBJ2-1	TRBV6-2/TRBV6-3	.	TGTGCCAGCAGTCGCTCCGACTACAACAATGAGCAGTTCTTC	CASSRSDYNNEQFF
.	TRBJ2-5	TRBV19	.	TGTGCCAGTAGTCTCAGACAGTGGGGGAAAGAGACCCAGTACTTC	CASSLRQWGKETQYF
.	TRBJ2-5	TRBV5-6	.	TGTGCCAGCAGCTTTACCACCGGGGAGACCCAGTACTTC	CASSFTTGETQYF
.	TRBJ2-5	TRBV19	.	TGTGCCAGTAGTATACGCCTGGACGGCCCGTACCAAGAGACCCAGTACTTC	CASSIRLDGPYQETQYF
.	TRBJ1-2	TRBV12-3/TRBV12-4	.	TGTGCCAGCAGCCAGCCGGGGTATGGCTACACCTTC	CASSQPGYGYTF
.	TRBJ1-1	TRBV18	.	TGTGCCAGCTCACCAAGTCCAGCAACTGAAGCTTTCTTT	CASSPSPATEAFF
.	TRBJ2-7	TRBV30	.	TGTGCCTGGGACCCGATCGGGAGCGGCGAGCAGTACTTC	CAWDPIGSGEQYF
.	TRBJ2-5	TRBV6-2/TRBV6-3	.	TGTGCCAGCAGTTACGACGGTTATCCGGGACAACAAGAGACCCAGTACTTC	CASSYDGYPGQQETQYF
once	TRBJ2-3	TRBV4-1	.	TGCGCCAGCAGCCCCTTCCCAGCCGTGTTGGGGGATACGCAGTATTTT	CASSPFPAVLGDTQYF
.	TRBJ1-1	TRBV29-1	TRBD1	TGCAGCGTCCCAGGGGACAGGGGTGGAAACACTGAAGCTTTCTTT	CSVPGDRGGNTEAFF
.	TRBJ1-1	TRBV29-1	.	TGCAGCGTGCCGGACCATTCGGGTGAAGCTTTCTTT	CSVPDHSGEAFF
.	TRBJ2-5	TRBV19	.	TGTGCCAGTAGTATCCCTCAACAAGAGACCCAGTACTTC	CASSIPQQETQYF
.	TRBJ1-5	TRBV3-1	.	TGTGCCAGCAGCCAGGGGCCCGGATCAGCTTCCGATCAGCCCCAGCATTTT	CASSQGPGSASDQPQHF
.	TRBJ2-1	TRBV30	TRBD2	TGTGCCTGGAGACTGGCGGGAGGGCCTTATGAGCAGTTCTTC	CAWRLAGGPYEQFF
.	TRBJ2-2	TRBV7-9	.	TGTGCCAGCAGCTTACTAGGAGCAACCACCGGGGAGCTGTTTTTT	CASSLLGATTGELFF
.	TRBJ2-7	TRBV12-5	.	TGTGCTAGTCAAGGGAGCTACGAGCAGTACTTC	CASQGSYEQYF
.	TRBJ2-5	TRBV23-1	.	TGCGCCAGCAGTCAAGGGGCAGGGGGGGATCAAGAGACCCAGTACTTC	CASSQGAGGDQETQYF
.	TRBJ1-1	TRBV5-1	.	TGCGCCAGCAGCCTCCATCCACAGGGCGGGAACACTGAAGCTTTCTTT	CASSLHPQGGNTEAFF
.	TRBJ1-1	TRBV30	.	TGTGCCGGGCAGCCTGGGGAGGGACCTGAAGCTTTCTTT	CAGQPGEGPEAFF
.	TRBJ2-7	TRBV13	.	TGTGCCAGCAGCTCAGGACAGAGTTCCTACGAGCAGTACTTC	CASSSGQSSYEQYF
.	TRBJ2-2	TRBV29-1	TRBD1	TGCAGCGCCACCCTTGGGGACAGAGGCACCGGGGAGCTGTTTTTT	CSATLGDRGTGELFF
.	TRBJ2-7	TRBV30	.	TGTGCCTCTAAGGAGGGGTTCGGGTACGAGCAGTACTTC	CASKEGFGYEQYF
.	TRBJ1-5	TRBV12-5	.	TGTGCTAGTGGTTTTGAAAATCAGCCCCAGCATTTT	CASGFENQPQHF
.	TRBJ1-2	TRBV7-9	.	TGTGCCAGCAGCTTAGGAAGTACAACAGGCTACGGCTACACCTTC	CASSLGSTTGYGYTF
.	TRBJ1-6	TRBV6-1	TRBD1	TGTGCCAGCAGCCCCGAGGGGACAGGGTATCTAAGCTCCTATAATTCACCCCTCCACTTT	CASSPEGTGYLSSYNSPLHF
.	TRBJ1-2	TRBV30	.	TGTGCCTGGAGTGTAACCTCGGGCTACTATGGCTACACCTTC	CAWSVTSGYYGYTF
.	TRBJ1-2	TRBV6-5	.	TGTGCCAGCAGGGGTGACTATGGCTACACCTTC	CASRGDYGYTF
.	TRBJ1-1	TRBV4-3	.	TGCGCCAGCAGCCAACTCTTAAATATTCCAGGCGGTACTGAAGCTTTCTTT	CASSQLLNIPGGTEAFF
.	TRBJ2-3	TRBV5-1	.	TGCGCCAGCAGCTTGGATCAGAAGGCCCATCTCACAGATACGCAGTATTTT	CASSLDQKAHLTDTQYF
.	TRBJ1-1	TRBV7-2	.	TGTGCCAGCAGCTTCCACAGGGTAATAAACACTGAAGCTTTCTTT	CASSFHRVINTEAFF
.	TRBJ1-5	TRBV11-2	.	TGTGCCAGCAGCTACCCTGATTCGGGGGGGGACAATCAGCCCCAGCATTTT	CASSYPDSGGDNQPQHF
few	TRBJ1-1	TRBV7-9	.	TGTGCCAGCAGCTTGACAGGGAACACTGAAGCTTTCTTT	CASSLTGNTEAFF
.	TRBJ2-7	TRBV6-2/TRBV6-3	.	TGTGCCAGCAGTCTCCCTCAGGAGGGCGAGCAGTACTTC	CASSLPQEGEQYF
.	TRBJ2-7	TRBV29-1	TRBD1	TGCAGCGTAACACGGGACAGCACGTACGAGCAGTACTTC	CSVTRDSTYEQYF
.	TRBJ2-5	TRBV20-1	.	TGCAGTGCTAGCTGGACAAATCGGGAGATGGAGACCCAGTACTTC	CSASWTNREMETQYF
.	TRBJ2-1	TRBV5-1	TRBD1	TGCGCCAGCAGCTTTACCGGGACAGACAATGAGCAGTTCTTC	CASSFTGTDNEQFF
few	TRBJ1-1	TRBV5-6	.	TGTGCCAGCAGCCGGGGCCTGAACACTGAAGCTTTCTTT	CASSRGLNTEAFF
.	TRBJ2-3	TRBV13	.	TGTGCCAGCAGCGCAGAAGGGGCAGATACGCAGTATTTT	CASSAEGADTQYF
.	TRBJ2-5	TRBV27	TRBD1	TGTGCCAGCAGTTCCTGGGACAGCCAAGAGACCCAGTACTTC	CASSSWDSQETQYF
.	TRBJ1-5	TRBV4-1	.	TGCGCCAGCAGCCAAGACGGCTATCAGCCCCAGCATTTT	CASSQDGYQPQHF
.	TRBJ1-1	TRBV7-9	TRBD1	TGTGCCAGCACCAGGACAGGGGATAACACTGAAGCTTTCTTT	CASTRTGDNTEAFF
.	TRBJ1-4	TRBV7-9	TRBD1	TGTGCCAGCAGCTTCCTTGTGGGACAGGGAAATGAAAAACTGTTTTTT	CASSFLVGQGNEKLFF
.	TRBJ1-1	TRBV29-1	.	TGCAGCGTTTTTTTATACGGGAATGAAGCTTTCTTT	CSVFLYGNEAFF
.	TRBJ2-5	TRBV12-3/TRBV12-4	.	TGTGCCAGCAGTCCCGGGCCAGAGACCCAGTACTTC	CASSPGPETQYF